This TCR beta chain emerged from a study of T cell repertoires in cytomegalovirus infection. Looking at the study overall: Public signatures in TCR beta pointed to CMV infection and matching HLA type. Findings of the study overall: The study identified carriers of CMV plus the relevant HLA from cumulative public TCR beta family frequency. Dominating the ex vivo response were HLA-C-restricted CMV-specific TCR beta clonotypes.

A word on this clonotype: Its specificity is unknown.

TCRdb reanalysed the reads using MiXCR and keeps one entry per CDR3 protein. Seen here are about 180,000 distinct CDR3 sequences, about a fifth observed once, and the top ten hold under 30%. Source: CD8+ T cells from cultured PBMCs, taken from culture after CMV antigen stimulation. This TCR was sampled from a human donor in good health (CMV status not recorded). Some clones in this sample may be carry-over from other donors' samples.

The CDR3 DNA follows: TGTGCCAGCAGCTTGGCCGCTAGCGCCTACGAGCAGTACTTC. Its protein product is CASSLAASAYEQYF. The V call is TRBV5-6, the J call TRBJ2-7, with TRBD2 as a possible D gene (6 bases). V shed 0 bases and J shed 2 bases, with 9 bases lying between them. There are 14 residues in the CDR3. Germline values: CDR1 SGHDT, CDR2 YYEEEE.